This T cell receptor beta chain stems from a study of blood T cell repertoires in COVID-19. Study overall: Some COVID-19 samples were acute and others convalescent; all came from the United States, Italy and Spain. In each case, the material was cDNA or gDNA derived from T cells, B-cell-depleted T cells, or PBMCs.

This clone appeared a few times. In the original processing: From reference gene primer amplification, estimates of nucleated cell counts were derived. Sequenced by immunoSEQ multiplex PCR; TCRdb stores in-frame clones only, minus some. V and J calls and clone size are given by that table; D and trimming were obtained from the DNA. In the table there are roughly 100,000 clones, approximately 79% of which are singletons. Trimming took off 0 bases at V and 5 bases at J, with 12 bases between the two ends. The CDR3 loop spans 15 amino acids. The germline V gene has CDR1 SGHNT and CDR2 YYREEE (reference sequence).

Source material: peripheral blood. The rearrangement uses TRBV5-4 and TRBJ1-5; D possibly corresponds to TRBD1 (5 bases). The TCR comes from a woman older than 75 with active or convalescent COVID-19. The CDR3 is CASSLEANRYQPQHF. CDR3 bases: TGTGCCAGCAGCTTGGAGGCGAACAGGTATCAGCCCCAGCATTTT.